This TCR beta chain was captured in a study of identical twins (dated by TCRdb to about 2016). Study-wide context: To test whether fetal clonotypes persist, the study used deep sequencing on TCR alpha and beta repertoires from monozygotic twins, unrelated adults of various ages, and cord blood. Replicate twin experiments were performed at different times using different library preparation protocols to rule out contamination.

Every donor was a healthy Caucasian. Overall results and qualifications from the work: The excess sharing between twins in beta out-of-frame sequences was weaker because fewer shared sequences reduced the signal-to-noise ratio. Out-of-frame TCR alpha sequences shared between twins showed an excess of low generation-probability sequences compared with coincidental sharing between unrelated individuals. Abundant cord blood beta clonotypes had fewer insertions, young adult naive repertoires showed a similar but weaker trend, and memory repertoires showed no such trend. Invariant T cells such as MAIT and iNKT could partly confound zero-insertion analyses, although diverse VJ usage argued against such confounding for most clonotypes. Recombination models systematically underestimated out-of-frame TCR alpha sharing in monozygotic twins but agreed with sharing between unrelated individuals. Because the same donors could not be followed over many years, the conclusions relied on cross-sectional statistical analysis.

Note on this clonotype: Its antigen has not been determined. One end of the junction does not line up with germline, which may come from a read error.

The protocol used for the library was 5' RACE. The sample was run on an Illumina HiSeq 2000. Template switching added a universal primer binding site, and the final cDNA carried a unique molecular identifier that allowed TCR cDNA molecules to be counted accurately. First-strand cDNA for TCR alpha and beta chains was synthesized from specific primers in the conserved constant-segment region. Each cDNA library was double barcoded, with a SMART-Mk sample barcode plus Illumina barcodes, to control for contamination. TruSeq adapter sequences and Illumina sample barcodes were added in two successive PCR steps. TCR alpha and beta cDNA libraries were sequenced on the Illumina HiSeq platform with custom primers. As for the authors' bioinformatics: MiGEC was used to process raw reads and extract unique molecular identifiers, and MiXCR was used to find CDR3 positions. For each individual, recombination models were inferred using an EM algorithm with the repgenHMM and IGoR tools. The analysis of shared clonotypes was done with the tcR package in R, with sharing normalized by the product of cloneset sizes. To study raw recombination free of thymic and clonal selection effects, out-of-frame nonproductive sequences were analyzed. TCRdb itself trimmed the public reads at Q25 with fastp, ran MiXCR and retained productive beta chains. Entries are consolidated by CDR3 protein sequence, retaining the most common genes and DNA. The V and J calls and clone size come from TCRdb's table, not from the authors' own analysis. The sample includes around 1.7 million distinct CDR3 sequences, with 32% observed a single time. Over 0.25% of the sample is held by the ten biggest clonotypes.

This sequence originates from a newborn girl in good health. Material: cord blood.

The CDR3 in this case is CAGSRRPERLFF. The base sequence is TGTGCCGGATCGAGACGTCCGGAAAGACTGTTTTTT. Rearrangement joined TRBV2 to TRBJ1-4; too little of a D gene remains to name it. The CDR3 has 12 amino acids, counting the end cysteine and phenylalanine. The CDR3 DNA has 36 bases and is translated from base 1. CDR1 and CDR2, per the germline V gene, are SNHLY and FYNNEI.